This TCR beta chain was profiled in a study of blood T cell repertoires in COVID-19. Study-wide background: COVID-19 samples from acute and convalescent phases originated in the United States, Italy and Spain.

The data were produced by immunoSEQ multiplex PCR, yet TCRdb's version contains in-frame clones alone and is incomplete. Here the sample spans approximately 52,000 clones, approximately 90% being singletons. V lost 6 bases, J lost 4 bases, and 4 bases stayed unmatched. This CDR3 has 13 residues. Sequencing input: peripheral blood. The chain employs TRBV12-3 or TRBV12-4 and TRBJ1-1; TRBD1 aligns across 8 bases. The sequence came from a man over 45 with acute or convalescent COVID-19. The CDR3 DNA sequence: TGTGCCAGCAGCCCGGACAGGGCCACTGAAGCTTTCTTT. Translated: CASSPDRATEAFF.